By frequency in the sample, the clone carrying this T cell receptor (beta chain) is medium-sized. Its antigen is as yet unknown. The data were produced by immunoSEQ multiplex PCR, yet TCRdb's version contains in-frame clones alone and is incomplete. The table shows roughly 6,400 clones, with roughly 78% occurring only once. The CDR3 sequence is 13 residues long. The V and J ends lost 4 bases and 6 bases respectively, with 12 bases between them. The germline CDR1 and CDR2 sequences are MRHNA and SNTAGT. This entry is derived from a study of tumor-infiltrating lymphocytes in localized non-small cell lung cancer. The wider study: From each patient, both tumor and uninvolved lung, non-adjacent to tumor, were sampled.

Notes on the study in general: Different pieces of the same tissue went to different assays, confounding technical variation with intratumor heterogeneity. TCR sequencing covered a subset of patients with enough tissue.

The sample taken for sequencing was uninvolved lung tissue not adjacent to the tumor. This rearrangement joins TRBV6-4 to TRBJ1-1; D is ambiguous. The TCR originated in a human donor with non-small cell lung cancer. CDR3 sequence reads: CASSVQAGSEAFF. The CDR3 nucleotides read TGTGCCAGCAGTGTTCAAGCAGGATCTGAAGCTTTCTTT.